These 8 T cell receptor beta chains were sequenced from one sample in a study of shared clonotypes between healthy human individuals. Clones were sequenced by immunoSEQ multiplex PCR, and TCRdb holds only the in-frame ones, with some missing. The sample lists some 680,000 clones, 60% to 75% occurring once. Source material: memory CD4+ T cells sorted from blood. The subset here: CD45RA-negative fraction. These receptor sequences come from a woman in her thirties in good health.

This sequence joins TRBV7-8 and TRBJ2-7, with 9 bases identical to TRBD1. V lost 3 bases, J lost 8 bases, and 2 bases stayed unmatched. Germline V CDR1 and CDR2: SGHVS, FQNEAQ. CDR3 length equals 12 residues. CDR3 sequence (DNA): TGTGCCAGCAGCTTTGACAGGGGGAAGCAGTACTTC. Translated: CASSFDRGKQYF.

The rearrangement links TRBV21-1 to TRBJ1-2. TRBV21-1 is termed a pseudogene. The length of the CDR3 is 13 residues. The CDR3 DNA reads as TGTGCCAGTTTACGAAAGTGGGGAAAAGGCTACACCTTC. It yields the protein CASLRKWGKGYTF.

The chain employs TRBV10-2 and TRBJ2-4; D may match TRBD1 or TRBD2 (6 bases each). CDR1 and CDR2 (germline): WSHSY, SAAADI. This CDR3 spans 15 amino acids. The germline V and J ends were trimmed by 4 bases and 6 bases, with 16 bases remaining between them. As DNA, the CDR3 is TGCGCCAGCAGTGTGGAGGGTGGGGGCCGAAACATTCAGTACTTC. Encoded protein: CASSVEGGGRNIQYF.

This clone was observed a single time. The rearrangement joins TRBV5-1 to TRBJ1-2; D is uncertain. V lost 4 bases and J 3 bases, leaving 13 bases between the germline ends. The CDR3 covers 14 residues. Per germline, CDR1 SGHRS and CDR2 YFSETQ. The CDR3 bases are TGCGCCAGCAGCAACAACGGCCAGGACTATGGCTACACCTTC. This sequence encodes CASSNNGQDYGYTF.

This chain connects TRBV5-1 to TRBJ2-3, with D possibly being TRBD1 or TRBD2 (7 bases each). The CDR3 is 14 residues long. CDR1 is SGHRS, CDR2 YFSETQ, per germline. Trimming took off 6 bases at V and 5 bases at J, with 16 bases between the two ends. The CDR3 sequence: CASTPGRGGDTQYF. The CDR3 coding sequence is TGCGCCAGCACCCCCGGCAGGGGGGGAGATACGCAGTATTTT.

This clone has just a few counts. The rearrangement joins TRBV29-1 to TRBJ2-1; 15 bases agree with TRBD2. Germline values: CDR1 SQVTM, CDR2 ANQGSEA. J gave up 8 bases and V 7 bases, and 12 bases lay outside the gene matches. The CDR3 has 16 amino acids. The DNA of the CDR3 is TGCAGCGCCCGGACTAGCGGGAGGGCCGATAAATATGAGCAGTTCTTC. It specifies CSARTSGRADKYEQFF.

The V gene is TRBV13, the J gene TRBJ2-7; 10 positions agree with TRBD2. The CDR3 runs 15 residues. With V trimmed by 5 bases and J by 4 bases, 8 bases remained unmatched. CDR1 and CDR2 from the germline V gene are PRHDT and FYEKMQ (reference sequence). CDR3 sequence: CASSLSGRAGYEQYF. The DNA for the CDR3 is TGTGCCAGCAGCCTGAGCGGGAGGGCCGGGTACGAGCAGTACTTC.

This clone showed up just a few times. The J gene is TRBJ2-5, the V gene TRBV27; TRBD2 agrees at 10 bases. Germline V gene sequence: CDR1 MNHEY, CDR2 SMNVEV (reference sequence). Unmatched junction bases numbered 7, after V lost 5 bases and J lost 4 bases. The CDR3 loop spans 15 amino acids. For the CDR3, the DNA is TGTGCCAGCAGTATCGCTAGCGGGAGTGGAGAGACCCAGTACTTC. Translation: CASSIASGSGETQYF.